The T cell receptor (beta chain) under discussion was sequenced for a study of shared clonotypes between healthy human individuals. Unsorted PBMC replicate PCRs used 300 ng DNA, 32,000 or so T cell genomes. TCRdb keeps only in-frame clones here, not all; method: immunoSEQ multiplex PCR. The sample holds some 500,000 clones, around 77% seen once. Study observations and caveats: Only blood was sampled, and tissue TCR repertoires likely differ from blood ones.

Worth noting for this clone: The target antigen is unknown.

This receptor was identified in a woman aged 40 to 50 in good health. Some clones in this sample may be carry-over from other donors' samples. The sequenced sample was PBMCs.

This chain's CDR3 is CASSEDGAWSVQYF. In DNA form, the CDR3 reads TGTGCCAGCAGTGAAGACGGGGCATGGTCCGTGCAGTACTTC. The chain carries TRBV6-1 and TRBJ2-7; D tentatively fits TRBD1 or TRBD2 (5 bases each). Germline CDR1 and CDR2: MNHNS and SASEGT. The V end lost 1 base, the J end lost 9 bases, and 16 bases lay between the germline ends. The CDR3 consists of 14 residues.